One and the same sample provided the 14 T cell receptor beta chains below, sequenced in a study of cytomegalovirus exposure and HLA in healthy donors. The PCR made use of 60 Vbeta and 13 Jbeta primers. Repertoires were generated with immunoSEQ multiplex PCR, while TCRdb's copy carries only in-frame clones and drops some. The sample has about 200,000 clones, over 75% seen once. Sequences were obtained from PBMCs. The receptors derive from a boy between 2 and 15 years old in good health and CMV-seronegative.

This chain connects TRBV7-2 to TRBJ1-3; tentatively, D is TRBD1 (6 bases). Trimming pared 5 bases from V and 0 bases from J, leaving 14 bases between. The CDR3 loop spans 16 amino acids. Germline CDR1 and CDR2: SGHTA and FQGNSA. The CDR3 DNA reads as TGTGCCAGCAGCGAGGGACAATTAAACTCTGGAAACACCATATATTTT. It specifies CASSEGQLNSGNTIYF.

Worth noting for this clone: At one boundary the junction diverges from the germline segment, which might be a read error. This sequence joins TRBV7-7 and TRBJ2-5; D is possibly TRBD2 (5 bases). The CDR3 sequence is 14 residues long. The germline V gene has CDR1 SSHAT and CDR2 FNYEAQ (reference sequence). The CDR3 DNA reads TGTGCTAGCAGCTTGAATCGGAGGCAAGAGACCCAGTACTTC. The encoded protein is CASSLNRRQETQYF.

V usage is TRBV7-9 and J usage is TRBJ2-2; possibly TRBD1 for D (5 bases). V was cut by 6 bases and J by 6 bases, with 11 bases left in between. The CDR3 totals 13 residues. Germline V lookup: CDR1 SEHNR, CDR2 FQNEAQ (reference sequence). This CDR3 is CASRGDGSGELFF. CDR3 bases: TGTGCCAGCAGAGGGGATGGCTCCGGGGAGCTGTTTTTT.

The chain has TRBV23-1 and TRBJ2-2; 8 bases are shared with TRBD2. TRBV23-1 is recorded as an ORF, its role being uncertain. The trim removed 0 bases at V and 6 bases at J, leaving 9 bases unmatched. The CDR3 is 17 residues long. CDR3 in amino acids: CASSQSGREGGPGELFF. The CDR3 region has the DNA TGCGCCAGCAGTCAATCCGGGAGGGAGGGAGGTCCCGGGGAGCTGTTTTTT.

This chain links TRBV11-2 with TRBJ2-2, with a weak D call TRBD2 (5 bases). CDR1 is SGHAT, CDR2 FQNNGV, per germline. The CDR3 loop spans 12 amino acids. The V gene lost 6 bases and the J gene lost 7 bases, with 9 bases spanning the gap. CDR3 coding DNA: TGTGCCAGCAGTTCGGGGAGCGGGGAGCTGTTTTTT. This encodes CASSSGSGELFF.

The rearrangement links TRBV6-5 to TRBJ1-6; D unresolved. The length of the CDR3 is 15 residues. Per the germline V gene, CDR1 is MNHEY and CDR2 is SVGAGI. The V gene lost 4 bases and the J gene lost 8 bases, with 15 bases spanning the gap. CDR3 amino acids: CASSFVRRIDSPLHF. CDR3 DNA sequence: TGTGCCAGCAGTTTCGTCAGGAGGATTGATTCACCCCTCCACTTT.

The rearrangement uses TRBV30 and TRBJ1-6; D gene ambiguous. From germline, CDR1 is GTSNPN and CDR2 SVGIG (reference sequence). This CDR3 has 15 residues. V lost 2 bases, J lost 4 bases, and 12 bases lay in between. CDR3 sequence reads: CAWSFTSVYNSPLHF. CDR3 sequence (DNA): TGTGCCTGGAGTTTCACCAGCGTGTATAATTCACCCCTCCACTTT.

V usage is TRBV30 and J usage is TRBJ2-1, with TRBD2 identical over 8 bases. The CDR3 contains 16 residues. J lost 8 bases, V lost 2 bases, and 14 bases had no gene match. Germline V gene lookup returns CDR1 GTSNPN and CDR2 SVGIG (reference sequence). CDR3 sequence (DNA): TGTGCCTGGAGTCAGGTAGGGCTAGCGGGTGCGGATGAGCAGTTCTTC. This translates into CAWSQVGLAGADEQFF.

This clone was recorded once. The CDR3, as DNA: TGTGCCAGCAGCGCCGGGACAGGGTTTGGCTACGAGCAGTACTTC. This codes for CASSAGTGFGYEQYF. The chain uses TRBV5-4 and TRBJ2-7; 9 bases agree with TRBD1. The V segment lost 4 bases and the J segment 3 bases; nucleotides outside the gene matches: 8. Looked up from germline, CDR1 is SGHNT and CDR2 is YYREEE (reference sequence). This CDR3 has 15 residues.

CDR3 loop: CASSLEGGYGYTF. The CDR3 region has the DNA TGTGCCAGCAGCTTAGAAGGGGGCTATGGCTACACCTTC. This chain links TRBV7-9 with TRBJ1-2; tentatively, D is TRBD1 (6 bases). Trimming left V 1 base short and J 4 bases short, with 7 bases between. This CDR3 has 13 amino acids. The germline V gene has CDR1 SEHNR and CDR2 FQNEAQ (reference sequence).

The rearrangement uses TRBV7-2 and TRBJ2-5; tentatively, D is TRBD2 (7 bases). Trimming took 4 bases from V and 5 from J, leaving 11 bases between them. CDR1 is SGHTA and CDR2 is FQGNSA in the germline V gene. This CDR3 contains 13 residues. The CDR3 loop is CASSWGGDETQYF. The CDR3 DNA follows: TGTGCCAGCAGCTGGGGGGGCGACGAGACCCAGTACTTC.

The CDR3 sequence is CASSLLRDSPLHF. CDR3 nucleotide sequence: TGTGCCAGCAGCTTGCTCAGGGATTCACCCCTCCACTTT. The rearrangement uses TRBV5-5 and TRBJ1-6; maybe TRBD1 (5 bases). CDR1 is SGHKS, CDR2 YYEKEE, per germline (reference sequence). The length of the CDR3 is 13 residues. V lost 1 base and J 8 bases, leaving 7 bases between the germline ends.

The rearrangement links TRBV30 to TRBJ1-6; D gene uncertain. There are 14 residues in the CDR3. V was clipped by 5 bases and J by 10 bases, with 18 bases between them. The germline V gene has CDR1 GTSNPN and CDR2 SVGIG (reference sequence). The CDR3 spells CAWAGNSGTSPLHF. DNA for the CDR3: TGTGCCTGGGCGGGGAACTCCGGAACATCACCCCTCCACTTT.

The rearrangement links TRBV7-6 to TRBJ2-5, with 7 nucleotides matching TRBD1. The J call is in doubt because the DNA end fits TRBJ2-7 better. Germline values: CDR1 SGHVS, CDR2 FNYEAQ. CDR3 length: 13 amino acids. The CDR3 DNA sequence: TGTGCCAGCAGCCGAGAGGGGGCGGACGAGCAGTACTTC. This encodes CASSREGADEQYF.